The clone carrying this T cell receptor (beta chain) appeared once. Its antigen remains unknown. The sample originates from a study of CD8+CD57+ T cells in acquired aplastic anemia. Study overall: The mean DNA yield obtained from sorted CD4+ and CD8+ cells came to roughly 3 ug. Healthy donor sequencing depth: roughly 10 million CD4+, some 11 million CD8+ reads. Study-level findings and limits: Simpson's diversity of CD8+ cells was not significantly different in patients compared with controls. It was found that twenty-nine CD8+ CDR3 sequences were shared between patients and controls.

Profiling that covered TCR beta VDJ and CDR3 relied on genomic DNA as its template. A single record per CDR3 protein comes from TCRdb applying MiXCR to the reads. This table holds approximately 170,000 distinct CDR3 sequences, 55% to 75% found once. The CDR3 has 15 amino acids. Germline trimming cut 4 bases from V and 8 bases from J; bases unmatched to any gene: 6. Looked up from germline, CDR1 is ENHRY and CDR2 is SYGVKD. V gene TRBV10-3 combines with J gene TRBJ1-6, with TRBD1 matching 9 bases. The sequenced material came from sorted CD4+, CD8+, or CD8+CD57+ T cells (not recorded which) from PBMCs. This sequence was found in a human donor in good health. Here the CDR3 DNA reads TGTGCCATCAGTGGTCGGACAGGGGAGGATTCACCCCTCCACTTT. As protein: CAISGRTGEDSPLHF.